This T cell receptor (beta chain) stems from a study of cytomegalovirus exposure and HLA in healthy donors. Overall study context: Within the Caucasian-associated ancestry cluster were around 81% of the roughly 430 genotyped donors.

In nominal health when sampled, donors likely had unrecorded immune exposures nonetheless. The PCR was carried out with 60 Vbeta primers and 13 Jbeta primers. Some clones are missing from TCRdb's copy, which holds only in-frame ones; the method was immunoSEQ multiplex PCR. The table records some 190,000 clones, more than 75% of them present only once. About this clone itself: What it binds is not known.

Study outcomes and limitations: The study recorded around 160 TCR beta chains that were cytomegalovirus-associated. Later analysis associated a missense DCLRE1C variant with TCR beta V- and J-gene trimming.

This CDR3 is built from 16 residues. Between the trimmed V and J ends, which lost 0 bases and 7 bases, there was a span of 16 bases. From germline, CDR1 is LGHNA and CDR2 YNFKEQ. The receptor comes from a woman aged 30 to 39 in good health and CMV-seropositive. Sample: PBMCs. This sequence joins TRBV4-2 and TRBJ2-1, with D possibly matching TRBD1 (6 bases). Here the CDR3 DNA reads TGTGCCAGCAGCCAAGATTTGGCCAGGGGACGGAATGAGCAGTTCTTC. Amino acid sequence: CASSQDLARGRNEQFF.